The source of this T cell receptor beta chain is a study of blood T cell repertoires in COVID-19. This clone was seen more than once but under ten times. The length of the CDR3 is 15 residues. Germline values: CDR1 SGHRS, CDR2 YFSETQ. Trimming removed 4 bases at V and 0 bases at J, with 10 bases between. Sequencing was performed with immunoSEQ multiplex PCR; in TCRdb, only in-frame clones are kept and a portion is missing. The sample has around 130,000 clones; approximately 85% are singletons. Sequenced sample: peripheral blood. This TCR derives from a human donor in a cohort sampled during active COVID-19. The chain is built from TRBV5-1 and TRBJ2-2; D gene unclear. The CDR3: CASSNKRPNTGELFF. Here the CDR3 DNA reads TGCGCCAGCAGCAACAAGAGGCCGAACACCGGGGAGCTGTTTTTT.